This T cell receptor (beta chain) was sequenced during a study of technical replicates of blood from a handful of donors. The data were produced by immunoSEQ multiplex PCR, yet TCRdb's version contains in-frame clones alone and is incomplete. The repertoire consists of more than 65,000 clones, with roughly 91% occurring once and the leading ten covering roughly 0.4%. Per germline, CDR1 MNHEY and CDR2 SVGAGI. There are 15 residues in the CDR3. Between the trimmed V and J ends, which lost 0 bases and 4 bases, there was a span of 9 bases. This receptor was identified in a human donor in good health. Sequenced input: T cells isolated from PBMCs. The rearrangement links TRBV6-5 to TRBJ1-4, with D unclear. CDR3 protein: CASSYSGRDNEKLFF. The CDR3 coding sequence is TGTGCCAGCAGTTACTCGGGGAGGGATAATGAAAAACTGTTTTTT.